The clone carrying this T cell receptor (beta chain) turned up a few times. The PCR that amplified TCRs ran for around 20 cycles, relying on a constant-region primer and a V-primer adapter. Each CDR3 protein is one row after TCRdb ran MiXCR on the reads. Here the sample spans around 57,000 distinct CDR3 sequences, around a third being singletons. This sample stems from a study of low-dose radiotherapy and immunotherapy resistance in tumors. Study-level background: Dosing for Cohort 2 consisted of 1 Gy per fraction every two weeks, reaching a total of 13 Gy over 26 weeks. Daily intake of oral aspirin 300 mg by patients lasted four cycles and began on cycle 1 day 1.

Time point described: after trial treatment. Treatment reported: LDRT plus nivolumab, ipilimumab, low-dose cyclophosphamide and aspirin (RACIN trial). Donors were dosed with nivolumab and ipilimumab; they also received aspirin, low-dose cyclophosphamide and low-dose radiotherapy. CDR1 and CDR2 from the germline V gene are LGHDT and YNNKEL (reference sequence). This CDR3 has 16 residues. V trimming: 0 bases; J trimming: 4 bases; junction bases outside the gene matches: 5. This sequence originates from a male donor with rectosigmoid adenocarcinoma. This rearrangement joins TRBV3-1 to TRBJ2-1; 8 nucleotides agree with TRBD2. This specimen was PBMCs, taken after low-dose radiotherapy plus immunotherapy. DNA for the CDR3: TGTGCCAGCAGCCAAGAGATGCCTAGCGGGTACAATGAGCAGTTCTTC. Its translation is CASSQEMPSGYNEQFF.